These 6 T cell receptor beta chains share one sample of origin, sequenced in a study of shared clonotypes between healthy human individuals. The data were produced by immunoSEQ multiplex PCR, yet TCRdb's version contains in-frame clones alone and is incomplete. The sample holds 2 million or so clones, 85% to 95% seen once. Sequencing was done on a sample of naive CD4+ T cells sorted from blood. Subset denoted: CD45RA+ positively selected. These receptors were collected from a man aged 18 to 35 in good health.

The chain couples TRBV18 to TRBJ1-5, with a weak D call TRBD1 (5 bases). V shed 2 bases and J shed 5 bases, with 13 bases lying between them. CDR1 is KGHSH, CDR2 LQKENI, per germline. This CDR3 is built from 15 residues. CDR3 in amino acids: CASSPTDIGDQPQHF. The CDR3 DNA sequence: TGTGCCAGCTCACCAACGGACATTGGCGATCAGCCCCAGCATTTT.

V gene TRBV6-5 combines with J gene TRBJ1-1; D remains unclear. The germline V gene has CDR1 MNHEY and CDR2 SVGAGI. The V and J ends lost 7 bases and 4 bases respectively, with 13 bases between them. The CDR3 consists of 13 residues. CDR3 sequence reads: CASTDGQFTEAFF. The CDR3 DNA reads as TGTGCCAGCACCGATGGGCAGTTCACTGAAGCTTTCTTT.

The rearrangement links TRBV2 to TRBJ1-2; D is perhaps TRBD1 (5 bases). Germline V CDR1 and CDR2: SNHLY, FYNNEI. Trimming cost V 3 bases and J 8 bases, with 10 bases left between them. The CDR3 spans 12 residues. CDR3 in DNA: TGTGCCAGCAGTGACAGGGTATGGGGCTACACCTTC. Translation gives CASSDRVWGYTF.

The V gene is TRBV19, the J gene TRBJ1-6, with D perhaps matching TRBD1 (5 bases). The CDR3 totals 15 residues. V was shortened by 6 bases and J by 8 bases, with 17 bases between the two germline ends. Germline V gene sequence: CDR1 LNHDA, CDR2 SQIVND (reference sequence). The CDR3 reads CASRQTGTADSPLHF. Written as DNA, the CDR3 is TGTGCCAGTAGACAAACCGGGACGGCGGATTCACCCCTCCACTTT.

J is TRBJ1-6 and V is TRBV27; maybe TRBD1 (5 bases). V was cut by 5 bases and J by 2 bases, with 13 bases left in between. There are 16 residues in the CDR3. Germline loops: CDR1 MNHEY, CDR2 SMNVEV (reference sequence). In DNA form, the CDR3 reads TGTGCCAGCAGTCCCCAGGGAGGCACCTATAATTCACCCCTCCACTTT. Encoded protein: CASSPQGGTYNSPLHF.

The chain is built from TRBV10-3 and TRBJ2-1; D remains ambiguous. The V end lost 1 base, the J end lost 7 bases, and 5 bases lay between the germline ends. CDR1 and CDR2 (germline): ENHRY, SYGVKD. CDR3 length: 12 amino acids. CDR3 in DNA: TGTGCCATCAGTGAGTTCAGAAATGAGCAGTTCTTC. The encoded protein is CAISEFRNEQFF.